These T cell receptor beta chains were read from a single sample in a study of PD-1 blockade in classical Hodgkin lymphoma. This table comes from immunoSEQ multiplex PCR, and its TCRdb copy is limited to in-frame clones, with some not included. Of about 7,100 clones in the sample, about 74% were seen once. The sample here was peripheral blood mononuclear cells (PBMCs), taken at baseline. The receptors were gathered from a human donor with classical Hodgkin lymphoma. Each CDR3 is given with its conserved first and last residue. D genes are given only for firm matches. Part of the rows lack a size; the others show once, few, many or a class for expanded clones.

d_call	clone_size	v_call	j_call	cdr3_length	cdr3_aa	cdr3_nt
-	-	TRBV14	TRBJ2-2	14	CASSQVMNTGELFF	TGTGCCAGCAGCCAAGTAATGAACACCGGGGAGCTGTTTTTT
-	-	TRBV7-7	TRBJ2-6	18	CASSLDRVPQSRANVLTF	TGTGCCAGCAGCTTAGACAGAGTGCCACAAAGTCGGGCCAACGTCCTGACTTTC
-	-	TRBV6-1	TRBJ1-6	14	CASTLTGQNSPLHF	TGTGCCAGCACCCTTACAGGGCAAAATTCACCCCTCCACTTT
-	-	TRBV10-3	TRBJ1-2	15	CAISESGSTVYGYTF	TGTGCCATCAGTGAATCTGGGAGCACCGTCTATGGCTACACCTTC
TRBD1	-	TRBV30	TRBJ2-3	13	CAWSGQPADTQYF	TGTGCCTGGTCGGGACAGCCGGCCGATACGCAGTATTTT
TRBD1	-	TRBV5-1	TRBJ1-2	12	CASSGGQGRSTF	TGCGCCAGCAGCGGGGGACAGGGGCGATCCACCTTC
-	-	TRBV6-1	TRBJ2-6	16	CASSGRTPSGANVLTF	TGTGCCAGCAGTGGCCGGACTCCATCTGGGGCCAACGTCCTGACTTTC
-	-	TRBV7-2	TRBJ2-5	14	CASSSGPRQETQYF	TGTGCCAGCAGCTCGGGACCCCGCCAAGAGACCCAGTACTTC
TRBD2	few	TRBV6-1	TRBJ2-5	16	CASSEASGGVRETQYF	TGTGCCAGCAGTGAGGCTAGCGGGGGGGTGAGGGAGACCCAGTACTTC
-	-	TRBV9	TRBJ2-7	12	CASSGSSDEQYF	TGTGCCAGCAGCGGGTCTAGCGACGAGCAGTACTTC
-	once	TRBV11-2	TRBJ1-1	12	CASSLEATEAFF	TGTGCCAGCAGCCTAGAGGCCACTGAAGCTTTCTTT
-	few	TRBV29-1	TRBJ2-2	13	CSVDGRGTGELFF	TGCAGCGTTGATGGCAGGGGCACCGGGGAGCTGTTTTTT
TRBD1	-	TRBV30	TRBJ1-5	14	CAYKAGQGHQPQHF	TGTGCATACAAAGCGGGACAGGGGCATCAGCCCCAGCATTTT
-	once	TRBV7-9	TRBJ2-7	13	CASSFQRPGEQYF	TGTGCCAGCAGCTTCCAAAGACCGGGCGAGCAGTACTTC
-	-	TRBV30	TRBJ2-1	14	CAWSGFGKGNEQFF	TGTGCCTGGAGTGGGTTTGGGAAGGGTAATGAGCAGTTCTTC
-	-	TRBV7-9	TRBJ1-3	12	CASSLGLDTIYF	TGTGCCAGCAGCTTGGGATTAGACACCATATATTTT
-	few	TRBV29-1	TRBJ2-3	11	CSVDLADTQYF	TGCAGCGTCGATCTAGCGGATACGCAGTATTTT
-	-	TRBV6-5	TRBJ1-5	14	CASSYSTGDQPQHF	TGTGCCAGCAGTTACTCTACCGGGGATCAGCCCCAGCATTTT
-	-	TRBV5-1	TRBJ1-1	13	CASMRETNTEAFF	TGCGCCAGCATGCGGGAGACGAACACTGAAGCTTTCTTT
TRBD1	-	TRBV6-1	TRBJ2-1	15	CASSDRGQANNEQFF	TGTGCCAGCAGTGATAGGGGACAGGCTAACAATGAGCAGTTCTTC
-	once	TRBV11-3	TRBJ2-5	14	CASQVHGGPETQYF	TGTGCCAGCCAAGTACACGGGGGCCCAGAGACCCAGTACTTC
-	-	TRBV12-5	TRBJ1-1	17	CASGLVNLRGPYTEAFF	TGTGCTAGTGGTTTGGTAAATTTACGAGGGCCCTACACTGAAGCTTTCTTT
TRBD1	-	TRBV2	TRBJ1-1	15	CASRDRGQFFTEAFF	TGTGCCAGCAGGGACAGGGGGCAGTTTTTCACTGAAGCTTTCTTT
-	large	TRBV5-5	TRBJ1-2	12	CASTGDFYGYTF	TGTGCCAGCACCGGGGACTTCTATGGCTACACCTTC
TRBD1	-	TRBV29-1	TRBJ1-2	13	CSVGQGANYGYTF	TGCAGCGTTGGACAGGGAGCTAACTATGGCTACACCTTC
-	-	TRBV19	TRBJ1-1	13	CASSTLGHTEAFF	TGTGCCAGTAGTACCCTTGGGCACACTGAAGCTTTCTTT
TRBD2	-	TRBV19	TRBJ2-1	15	CASSIERGGVDEQFF	TGTGCCAGTAGTATTGAGCGGGGGGGCGTCGATGAGCAGTTCTTC
-	-	TRBV25-1	TRBJ2-5	14	CASGGLFDKETQYF	TGTGCCAGCGGAGGGCTATTTGATAAAGAGACCCAGTACTTC
-	-	TRBV5-6	TRBJ1-1	13	CASSLPRNTEAFF	TGTGCCAGCAGCTTACCCAGGAATACTGAAGCTTTCTTT
TRBD1	-	TRBV6-5	TRBJ1-5	15	CASSRAQGVGQPQHF	TGTGCCAGCAGCCGAGCGCAGGGGGTGGGTCAGCCCCAGCATTTT
TRBD1	-	TRBV7-7	TRBJ2-2	15	CASSQGVKDTGELFF	TGTGCCAGCAGCCAGGGGGTTAAGGACACCGGGGAGCTGTTTTTT
-	few	TRBV4-1	TRBJ1-2	16	CASSPREGTFNYGYTF	TGCGCCAGCAGCCCAAGAGAGGGTACCTTTAACTATGGCTACACCTTC
TRBD1	-	TRBV15	TRBJ1-1	14	CATSPPDREAEAFF	TGTGCCACCAGCCCCCCGGACAGGGAAGCTGAAGCTTTCTTT
-	-	TRBV25-1	TRBJ1-2	13	CASSYWGAYGYTF	TGTGCCAGCAGTTACTGGGGGGCCTATGGCTACACCTTC
TRBD1	-	TRBV5-1	TRBJ2-1	15	CASSLGAGGTDEQFF	TGCGCCAGCAGCTTGGGGGCAGGGGGAACGGATGAGCAGTTCTTC
-	once	TRBV15	TRBJ2-4	14	CATSRATNKNIQYF	TGTGCCACCAGCAGAGCAACCAACAAAAACATTCAGTACTTC
-	-	TRBV11-2	TRBJ2-2	11	CASSPLGELFF	TGTGCCAGCAGCCCCCTAGGGGAGCTGTTTTTT